These 10 T cell receptor beta chains originate from one sample sequenced in a study of blood T cell repertoires in COVID-19. TCRdb's table, derived via immunoSEQ multiplex PCR, lists solely in-frame clones and lacks some. Here the sample spans 210,000 or so clones, around 82% being singletons. The sample was PBMCs or T cells enriched from blood (not recorded which). These receptors all come from a woman aged 40 to 50 with acute COVID-19.

Details on this clone: The identical CDR3 is also encoded by other nucleotide sequences in the sample. V and J are TRBV30 and TRBJ1-3; no clear D. Deletions cut 1 base from V and 0 bases from J, with 4 bases between. Germline V gene sequence: CDR1 GTSNPN, CDR2 SVGIG (reference sequence). CDR3 length: 13 residues. The CDR3 DNA sequence: TGTGCCTGGAGTGCCAGCTCTGGAAACACCATATATTTT. It encodes CAWSASSGNTIYF.

V is TRBV2 and J is TRBJ2-7; the match to TRBD1 covers 11 bases. V shed 6 bases, J shed 2 bases, and the junction held 9 bases outside the gene matches. The CDR3 is 16 amino acids. CDR1 is SNHLY and CDR2 is FYNNEI in the germline V gene. This CDR3 is CASRLLPGQGAYEQYF. DNA for the CDR3: TGTGCCAGCAGGCTTTTACCGGGACAGGGGGCCTACGAGCAGTACTTC.

The chain has TRBV5-1 and TRBJ2-5, with D perhaps matching TRBD1 (6 bases). CDR3 length: 14 residues. With 3 bases removed from V and 2 bases from J, the gap between germline ends came to 11 bases. Per the germline V gene, CDR1 is SGHRS and CDR2 is YFSETQ. The CDR3 DNA reads TGCGCCAGCAGCTACAGGGCCTCACAAGAGACCCAGTACTTC. It is translated as CASSYRASQETQYF. The full variable domain, rest sourced from reference TRBV5-1 and TRBJ2-5, is KAGVTQTPRYLIKTRGQQVTLSCSPISGHRSVSWYQQTPGQGLQFLFEYFSETQRNKGNFPGRFSGRQFSNSRSEMNVSTLELGDSALYLCASSYRASQETQYFGPGTRLLVL.

The chain uses TRBV27 and TRBJ2-7; D gene unclear. With 3 bases removed from V and 0 bases from J, the gap between germline ends came to 24 bases. Germline lookup yields CDR1 MNHEY and CDR2 SMNVEV (reference sequence). CDR3 length equals 19 residues. CDR3 in DNA: TGTGCCAGCAGTTTTTCCCTTGGTGTGAGGCAATCTAGCTCCTACGAGCAGTACTTC. Translation gives CASSFSLGVRQSSSYEQYF.

The rearrangement uses TRBV11-3 and TRBJ2-2, with D unresolved. With 4 bases removed from V and 4 bases from J, the gap between germline ends came to 13 bases. This CDR3 is 15 amino acids long. CDR1 and CDR2 from the germline V gene are SGHNT and YENEEA. CDR3 sequence (DNA): TGTGCCAGCAGCTCATTCGCTTCGGGCACCGGGGAGCTGTTTTTT. This gives the protein CASSSFASGTGELFF.

In nucleotides, the CDR3 is TGTGCCAGCAGCTACGGGGGCTCCTACGAGCAGTACTTC. Protein: CASSYGGSYEQYF. This chain uses TRBV7-2 with TRBJ2-7, with D perhaps TRBD2 (6 bases). V lost 4 bases and J 0 bases, leaving 7 bases between the germline ends. The CDR3 extends over 13 amino acids. Germline-derived CDR1 and CDR2 are SGHTA and FQGNSA.

This chain connects TRBV28 to TRBJ2-2; the D gene is possibly TRBD2 (5 bases). Trimming took 1 base from V and 3 from J, leaving 12 bases between them. This CDR3 has 16 residues. Germline V gene lookup returns CDR1 MDHEN and CDR2 SYDVKM. CDR3 DNA: TGTGCCAGCAGTTTATTACCCGGGAAGGACACCGGGGAGCTGTTTTTT. Encoded protein: CASSLLPGKDTGELFF.

The chain uses TRBV7-9 and TRBJ2-1; the D gene is possibly TRBD2 (5 bases). The CDR3 covers 14 residues. Trimming removed 5 bases from V and 8 bases from J, with 16 bases in between. Germline loops: CDR1 SEHNR, CDR2 FQNEAQ (reference sequence). CDR3 sequence (DNA): TGTGCCAGCAGCAAACCGGGGATTGAAGATGAGCAGTTCTTC. Translated: CASSKPGIEDEQFF.

This rearrangement joins TRBV19 to TRBJ1-4, with a tentative D call TRBD1 (5 bases). This CDR3 is 15 amino acids long. CDR1 LNHDA and CDR2 SQIVND come from the germline V gene (reference sequence). V lost 3 bases and J lost 5, with 13 bases in between. CDR3 DNA sequence: TGTGCCAGTAGTATCCCTAGGGGCTACAATGAAAAACTGTTTTTT. Translating gives CASSIPRGYNEKLFF.

To note about this clone: At one of its ends the junction is not consistent with the germline gene, which may arise from a read error. The chain recombines TRBV29-1 with TRBJ2-7; TRBD1 matches 12 bases. This CDR3 region has 14 residues. Germline lookup yields CDR1 SQVTM and CDR2 ANQGSEA. The CDR3 DNA is TGCAGCGTTGCCGGGACAGGGGGCTCCCACGAGCAGTACTTC. Amino acids: CSVAGTGGSHEQYF.